This T cell receptor beta chain was identified during a study of blood T cell repertoires in COVID-19. CDR1 is SGHNT and CDR2 is YYREEE in the germline V gene (reference sequence). J was trimmed by 0 bases and V by 3 bases; bases with no gene match: 9. The CDR3 has 16 amino acids. Assay: immunoSEQ multiplex PCR; the TCRdb copy retains only in-frame clones and omits some. The sample holds fewer than 85,000 clones; 84% are singletons and the top ten take under 30%. Sequenced material: peripheral blood. This receptor was obtained from a human donor in a cohort sampled during active COVID-19. The chain combines TRBV5-4 with TRBJ2-7; 7 positions agree with TRBD1. The CDR3 bases are TGTGCCAGCAGCTCGGGACAGAAAAAAACCTCCTACGAGCAGTACTTC. This gives the protein CASSSGQKKTSYEQYF.